One TCR beta chain is described in this entry. Sequencing used immunoSEQ multiplex PCR; TCRdb keeps in-frame clones, though not all of them. The table has around 250,000 clones, 80% to 90% seen once. The data were taken from a study of blood T cell repertoires in COVID-19. Germline V gives CDR1 SGHDT, CDR2 YYEEEE. CDR3 length equals 17 residues. The V end was cut by 4 bases, the J end by 3 bases, with 22 bases between. The sequenced sample was peripheral blood. The genes are TRBV5-6 and TRBJ1-1; D remains ambiguous. The sequence derives from a woman aged 25 to 45 with active or convalescent COVID-19. The DNA of the CDR3 is TGTGCCAGCAGCGTGGACTACGGGTTTCGGGAGGACACTGAAGCTTTCTTT. Translated, it gives CASSVDYGFREDTEAFF. Full variable domain (outside the CDR3, taken from reference TRBV5-6 and TRBJ1-1): DAGVTQSPTHLIKTRGQQVTLRCSPKSGHDTVSWYQQALGQGPQFIFQYYEEEERQRGNFPDRFSGHQFPNYSSELNVNALLLGDSALYLCASSVDYGFREDTEAFFGQGTRLTVV.